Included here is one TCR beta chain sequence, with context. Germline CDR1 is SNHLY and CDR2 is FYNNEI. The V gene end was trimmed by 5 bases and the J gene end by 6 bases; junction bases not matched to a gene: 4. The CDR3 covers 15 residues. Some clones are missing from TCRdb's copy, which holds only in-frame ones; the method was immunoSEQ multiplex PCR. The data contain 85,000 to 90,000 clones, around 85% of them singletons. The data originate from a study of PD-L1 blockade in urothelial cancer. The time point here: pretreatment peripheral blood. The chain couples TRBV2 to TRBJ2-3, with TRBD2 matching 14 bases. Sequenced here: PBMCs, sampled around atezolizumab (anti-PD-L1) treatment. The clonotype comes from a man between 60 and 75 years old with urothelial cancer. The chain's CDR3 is CASSLRTSGRDTQYF. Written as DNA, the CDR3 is TGTGCCAGCAGTTTACGGACTAGCGGGAGGGATACGCAGTATTTT.